Listed below are T cell receptor beta chains from one sample, sequenced in a study of beta chain features in type 1 diabetes. Assay: immunoSEQ multiplex PCR; the TCRdb copy retains only in-frame clones and omits some. The table lists 250,000 to 400,000 clones, around 15% of them singletons. The sequencing sample was made of central memory CD4+ T cells from blood. These receptors came from a young man in good health. CDR3s include the opening cysteine and the closing phenylalanine or tryptophan. The order of the fields is J gene, V gene, clone size, D gene, CDR3 length, CDR3 DNA, CDR3 protein. The D gene is left open where the match is weak. Rows give clone size only sometimes, using once, few, many, or a class for an expanded clone.

j_call: TRBJ2-1
v_call: TRBV30
clone_size: many
d_call: TRBD2
cdr3_length: 14
cdr3_nt: TGTGCCTGGGAGATAGCGGGAGGGTTCAATGAGCAGTTCTTC
cdr3_aa: CAWEIAGGFNEQFF

j_call: TRBJ2-1
v_call: TRBV5-5
clone_size: -
d_call: -
cdr3_length: 14
cdr3_nt: TGTGCCAGCAGTTCAGGGGTGGGGGCCAATGAGCAGTTCTTC
cdr3_aa: CASSSGVGANEQFF

j_call: TRBJ2-7
v_call: TRBV7-2
clone_size: -
d_call: -
cdr3_length: 15
cdr3_nt: TGTGCCAGCAGCTTAGCAGTTACTCAAAGCTACGAGCAGTACTTC
cdr3_aa: CASSLAVTQSYEQYF

j_call: TRBJ1-5
v_call: TRBV15
clone_size: -
d_call: -
cdr3_length: 14
cdr3_nt: TGTGCCACCAGCAGTCGGACAGCCAAGCAGCCCCAGCATTTT
cdr3_aa: CATSSRTAKQPQHF

j_call: TRBJ2-3
v_call: TRBV7-8
clone_size: -
d_call: TRBD1
cdr3_length: 18
cdr3_nt: TGTGCCAGCAGCGCGGCACTAGGGACAGCTGCTAGCACAGATACGCAGTATTTT
cdr3_aa: CASSAALGTAASTDTQYF

j_call: TRBJ2-1
v_call: TRBV11-3
clone_size: few
d_call: -
cdr3_length: 16
cdr3_nt: TGTGCCAGCAGCTTAGGAGCGATGAGCTCCTACAATGAGCAGTTCTTC
cdr3_aa: CASSLGAMSSYNEQFF

j_call: TRBJ1-1
v_call: TRBV16
clone_size: -
d_call: -
cdr3_length: 13
cdr3_nt: TGTGCCAGCAGCCAATCTTCGGACACTGAAGCTTTCTTT
cdr3_aa: CASSQSSDTEAFF

j_call: TRBJ2-2
v_call: TRBV7-3
clone_size: -
d_call: -
cdr3_length: 12
cdr3_nt: TGTGCCAGCAGCCCGTCCCCCGGGGAGCTGTTTTTT
cdr3_aa: CASSPSPGELFF

j_call: TRBJ2-5
v_call: TRBV7-7
clone_size: few
d_call: TRBD2
cdr3_length: 14
cdr3_nt: TGTGCCAGCAGCCGCCTCGCGGGGGGGGAGACCCAGTACTTC
cdr3_aa: CASSRLAGGETQYF

j_call: TRBJ2-7
v_call: TRBV7-2
clone_size: -
d_call: -
cdr3_length: 13
cdr3_nt: TGTGCCAGCAGCTTGGACAATTTCTACGAGCAGTACTTC
cdr3_aa: CASSLDNFYEQYF

j_call: TRBJ1-1
v_call: TRBV5-1
clone_size: few
d_call: -
cdr3_length: 14
cdr3_nt: TGCGCCAGCAGCGGGGTAGGGCTGAACACTGAAGCTTTCTTT
cdr3_aa: CASSGVGLNTEAFF

j_call: TRBJ2-3
v_call: TRBV2
clone_size: medium-sized
d_call: -
cdr3_length: 12
cdr3_nt: TGTGCCAGCAGTGAATCGGCGAAACCGCAGTATTTT
cdr3_aa: CASSESAKPQYF

j_call: TRBJ2-3
v_call: TRBV7-2
clone_size: -
d_call: -
cdr3_length: 15
cdr3_nt: TGTGCCAGCAGCAACCCCGGGACAATCACAGATACGCAGTATTTT
cdr3_aa: CASSNPGTITDTQYF

j_call: TRBJ1-2
v_call: TRBV7-7
clone_size: few
d_call: -
cdr3_length: 15
cdr3_nt: TGTGCCAGCAGCTTAGGAATCGGCGGGGCCGATGGCTACACCTTC
cdr3_aa: CASSLGIGGADGYTF

j_call: TRBJ1-2
v_call: TRBV15
clone_size: -
d_call: -
cdr3_length: 15
cdr3_nt: TGTGCCACCAGCAGAGATAGGGGCCCCAACTATGGCTACACCTTC
cdr3_aa: CATSRDRGPNYGYTF

j_call: TRBJ2-3
v_call: TRBV6-1
clone_size: -
d_call: -
cdr3_length: 15
cdr3_nt: TGTGCCAGCAGTGATTTTAGGGGCGGCACAGATACGCAGTATTTT
cdr3_aa: CASSDFRGGTDTQYF

j_call: TRBJ2-1
v_call: TRBV6-6
clone_size: -
d_call: TRBD1
cdr3_length: 16
cdr3_nt: TGTGCCAGCAGTTACTTGGGACAGGGGAACTACAATGAGCAGTTCTTC
cdr3_aa: CASSYLGQGNYNEQFF

j_call: TRBJ2-1
v_call: TRBV6-5
clone_size: few
d_call: TRBD2
cdr3_length: 14
cdr3_nt: TGTGCCAGCAGAGGGACTATCAACCCCAATGAGCAGTTCTTC
cdr3_aa: CASRGTINPNEQFF

j_call: TRBJ2-2
v_call: TRBV6-5
clone_size: -
d_call: TRBD1
cdr3_length: 15
cdr3_nt: TGTGCCAGCAGTTGGGGACAGAGTAACACCGGGGAGCTGTTTTTT
cdr3_aa: CASSWGQSNTGELFF

j_call: TRBJ2-1
v_call: TRBV10-2
clone_size: -
d_call: -
cdr3_length: 15
cdr3_nt: TGCGCCAGCAGTGAACTGGGGGGGGCCCTCAATGAGCAGTTCTTC
cdr3_aa: CASSELGGALNEQFF

j_call: TRBJ1-6
v_call: TRBV7-2
clone_size: few
d_call: -
cdr3_length: 15
cdr3_nt: TGTGCCAGCAGCTTAGGCAGGGGTGGCGATTCACCCCTCCACTTT
cdr3_aa: CASSLGRGGDSPLHF

j_call: TRBJ2-3
v_call: TRBV7-3
clone_size: -
d_call: TRBD1
cdr3_length: 14
cdr3_nt: TGTGCCAGCAGCCCCGACAGGGCTGCAGATACGCAGTATTTT
cdr3_aa: CASSPDRAADTQYF

j_call: TRBJ1-2
v_call: TRBV4-2
clone_size: medium-sized
d_call: -
cdr3_length: 15
cdr3_nt: TGTGCCAGCAGCCAACCCCAGGGAACTAACTATGGCTACACCTTC
cdr3_aa: CASSQPQGTNYGYTF

j_call: TRBJ2-1
v_call: TRBV7-2
clone_size: few
d_call: -
cdr3_length: 13
cdr3_nt: TGTGCCAGCAGCCCGGGTCCGAGCGGTGAGCAGTTCTTC
cdr3_aa: CASSPGPSGEQFF

j_call: TRBJ1-1
v_call: TRBV27
clone_size: -
d_call: TRBD1
cdr3_length: 14
cdr3_nt: TGTGCCAGCAGTTTGAGACAGGGTAGAACTGAAGCTTTCTTT
cdr3_aa: CASSLRQGRTEAFF

j_call: TRBJ2-3
v_call: TRBV19
clone_size: few
d_call: -
cdr3_length: 12
cdr3_nt: TGTGCCAGTAGTACTGGCAGGGGAGCGCAGTATTTT
cdr3_aa: CASSTGRGAQYF

j_call: TRBJ2-1
v_call: TRBV7-2
clone_size: -
d_call: TRBD2
cdr3_length: 16
cdr3_nt: TGTGCCAGCAGCACGGGGGGGGGACTAGCCCACAATGAGCAGTTCTTC
cdr3_aa: CASSTGGGLAHNEQFF

j_call: TRBJ1-2
v_call: TRBV6-5
clone_size: -
d_call: TRBD1
cdr3_length: 16
cdr3_nt: TGTGCCAGCAGTTACACGCCCGGGACAGGACCGTATGGCTACACCTTC
cdr3_aa: CASSYTPGTGPYGYTF

j_call: TRBJ2-1
v_call: TRBV12-5
clone_size: many
d_call: -
cdr3_length: 11
cdr3_nt: TGTGCTAGTGGCTCCCCGAGCGAGCAGTTCTTC
cdr3_aa: CASGSPSEQFF

j_call: TRBJ2-1
v_call: TRBV9
clone_size: many
d_call: -
cdr3_length: 15
cdr3_nt: TGTGCCAGCAGCGTAGCGGCCGACCGGCACAATGAGCAGTTCTTC
cdr3_aa: CASSVAADRHNEQFF

j_call: TRBJ2-4
v_call: TRBV4-2
clone_size: few
d_call: -
cdr3_length: 16
cdr3_nt: TGTGCCAGCAGCCAAGGGGTCAACAACGGGGAAAACATTCAGTACTTC
cdr3_aa: CASSQGVNNGENIQYF

j_call: TRBJ2-1
v_call: TRBV6-1
clone_size: many
d_call: -
cdr3_length: 11
cdr3_nt: TGTGCCAGCAGGCGGAAGAATGAGCAGTTCTTC
cdr3_aa: CASRRKNEQFF

j_call: TRBJ2-5
v_call: TRBV5-1
clone_size: -
d_call: -
cdr3_length: 14
cdr3_nt: TGCGCCAGCAGTTTAACGGGAGCCCAAGAGACCCAGTACTTC
cdr3_aa: CASSLTGAQETQYF

j_call: TRBJ2-2
v_call: TRBV7-2
clone_size: few
d_call: -
cdr3_length: 17
cdr3_nt: TGTGCCAGCAGCTTCGGCGCCCGTGTTACTAACACCGGGGAGCTGTTTTTT
cdr3_aa: CASSFGARVTNTGELFF

j_call: TRBJ2-4
v_call: TRBV6-1
clone_size: few
d_call: -
cdr3_length: 16
cdr3_nt: TGTGCCAGCAGTGAAAGAGGGGGACTATCCAAAAACATTCAGTACTTC
cdr3_aa: CASSERGGLSKNIQYF

j_call: TRBJ1-5
v_call: TRBV19
clone_size: few
d_call: -
cdr3_length: 15
cdr3_nt: TGTGCCAGTAGTAAATCAGGGGTTCGGGATCAGCCCCAGCATTTT
cdr3_aa: CASSKSGVRDQPQHF

j_call: TRBJ2-7
v_call: TRBV11-2
clone_size: -
d_call: TRBD2
cdr3_length: 15
cdr3_nt: TGTGCCAGCAGCTTACAGGGCGGGGGGGATTTCTCCCCCCTTTTC
cdr3_aa: CASSLQGGGDFSPLF

j_call: TRBJ2-1
v_call: TRBV5-6
clone_size: few
d_call: -
cdr3_length: 17
cdr3_nt: TGTGCCAGCAGTCTGGTAAGGACAGCCAGCTCCTACAATGAGCAGTTCTTC
cdr3_aa: CASSLVRTASSYNEQFF

j_call: TRBJ2-2
v_call: TRBV9
clone_size: -
d_call: -
cdr3_length: 12
cdr3_nt: TGTGCCAGCAGCTCCGGGACCGGGGAGCTGTTTTTT
cdr3_aa: CASSSGTGELFF

j_call: TRBJ2-3
v_call: TRBV2
clone_size: few
d_call: TRBD2
cdr3_length: 16
cdr3_nt: TGTGCCAGCAGTGAGAGCGGGCGGGGGGGCAGCGATACGCAGTATTTT
cdr3_aa: CASSESGRGGSDTQYF

j_call: TRBJ2-3
v_call: TRBV20-1
clone_size: -
d_call: -
cdr3_length: 11
cdr3_nt: TGCAGTGCTAGATTCACAGATACGCAGTATTTT
cdr3_aa: CSARFTDTQYF

j_call: TRBJ1-2
v_call: TRBV7-9
clone_size: few
d_call: -
cdr3_length: 14
cdr3_nt: TGTGCCAGCAGCTCCCCCGGGGGTAACTATGGCTACACCTTC
cdr3_aa: CASSSPGGNYGYTF

j_call: TRBJ2-1
v_call: TRBV12-2
clone_size: few
d_call: -
cdr3_length: 15
cdr3_nt: TGTGCCAGCAGCTGGACTAGCGGGGTTACCAATGAGCAGTTCTTC
cdr3_aa: CASSWTSGVTNEQFF

j_call: TRBJ1-5
v_call: TRBV27
clone_size: -
d_call: -
cdr3_length: 15
cdr3_nt: TGTGCCAGCAGTCCAATGGACCGACCCAATCAGCCCCAGCATTTT
cdr3_aa: CASSPMDRPNQPQHF

j_call: TRBJ1-1
v_call: TRBV10-3
clone_size: few
d_call: -
cdr3_length: 14
cdr3_nt: TGTGCCATCAGCCGAACGGGAATGAACACTGAAGCTTTCTTT
cdr3_aa: CAISRTGMNTEAFF

j_call: TRBJ1-4
v_call: TRBV4-3
clone_size: once
d_call: TRBD1
cdr3_length: 17
cdr3_nt: TGCGCCAGCAGCCCAATCTCCGGACAGGGGAAAAATGAAAAACTGTTTTTT
cdr3_aa: CASSPISGQGKNEKLFF

j_call: TRBJ2-1
v_call: TRBV18
clone_size: -
d_call: -
cdr3_length: 16
cdr3_nt: TGTGCCAGCTCATACCTTTTCGGGGAAGACTACAATGAGCAGTTCTTC
cdr3_aa: CASSYLFGEDYNEQFF

j_call: TRBJ2-5
v_call: TRBV7-7
clone_size: few
d_call: TRBD1
cdr3_length: 15
cdr3_nt: TGTGCCAGCAGCGCCGACAGGGGCCTCCAAGAGACCCAGTACTTC
cdr3_aa: CASSADRGLQETQYF